This T cell receptor (beta chain) was sequenced in a study of T-cell memory formation after mild COVID-19. Across the study: Each donor largely had its own TCR clusters.

Study results and caveats: Some clones that responded were present in memory (sampled pre-infection), which suggests cross-reactive memory joined.

There are a few counts of this clonotype. The antigen remains unidentified. Germline assignment: CDR1 DFQATT and CDR2 SNEGSKA (reference sequence). The ends lost 3 bases at V and 4 bases at J; junction bases unmatched: 8. The CDR3 is made up of 14 amino acids. One entry per CDR3 protein, called by TCRdb with MiXCR from the 5' RACE reads. The sample includes 250,000 to 350,000 distinct CDR3 sequences, roughly a fifth of them seen just once. Material: PBMCs or a T cell subset sorted from them (not recorded which). This chain links TRBV20-1 with TRBJ2-7; 8 bases map to TRBD2. The source of this sequence is a man between 18 and 29 years old who had mild COVID-19 (a few samples of this study predate the infection). Cell type and time point are not known. CDR3 loop: CSARASSSGYEQYF. The CDR3 DNA reads TGCAGTGCTAGGGCCTCCTCTAGCGGGTACGAGCAGTACTTC.